Listed below are T cell receptor beta chains from one sample, sequenced in a study of cytomegalovirus exposure and HLA in healthy donors. Sequenced by immunoSEQ multiplex PCR; TCRdb stores in-frame clones only, minus some. This sample has approximately 160,000 clones, with about 86% found just once. Input material: PBMCs. The receptors derive from a woman in her 30s in good health and CMV-seronegative. Both conserved end residues are part of each CDR3. A D gene is named only where the DNA matches it firmly. Part of the rows lack a size; the others show once, few, many or a class for expanded clones.

d_call j_call v_call clone_size cdr3_aa cdr3_nt
NA TRBJ2-7 TRBV6-1 NA CASSPRESGEQYF TGTGCCAGCAGTCCCAGGGAGTCAGGCGAGCAGTACTTC
TRBD2 TRBJ2-3 TRBV25-1 NA CASTLAGVADTQYF TGTGCCAGCACCTTAGCGGGAGTCGCAGATACGCAGTATTTT
NA TRBJ2-1 TRBV2 few CASSVTYNEQFF TGTGCCAGCAGTGTCACCTACAATGAGCAGTTCTTC
TRBD1 TRBJ1-1 TRBV7-6 NA CASSPGREGASNTEAFF TGTGCCAGCAGCCCGGGTCGGGAGGGGGCCAGTAACACTGAAGCTTTCTTT
TRBD1 TRBJ2-7 TRBV5-4 NA CASSTGTGYAEQYF TGTGCCAGCAGCACCGGGACAGGGTATGCCGAGCAGTACTTC
NA TRBJ1-1 TRBV5-6 NA CASSGVRGEAFF TGTGCCAGCAGCGGGGTGAGGGGCGAAGCTTTCTTT
NA TRBJ2-1 TRBV30 NA CAWRSGRGYNEQFF TGTGCCTGGAGGTCGGGGAGAGGGTACAATGAGCAGTTCTTC
NA TRBJ2-2 TRBV14 NA CASSQVRIDTGELFF TGTGCCAGCAGCCAAGTGAGGATCGACACCGGGGAGCTGTTTTTT
TRBD2 TRBJ2-3 TRBV7-2 NA CASSPGRVGAMDTQYF TGTGCCAGCAGCCCAGGGAGGGTAGGGGCCATGGACACGCAGTATTTT
TRBD1 TRBJ2-5 TRBV7-2 NA CASSEGGLETQYF TGTGCCAGCAGCGAAGGGGGCCTTGAGACCCAGTACTTC
TRBD2 TRBJ2-3 TRBV11-1 once CASSWGGGTDTQYF TGTGCCAGCAGCTGGGGAGGGGGCACAGATACGCAGTATTTT
NA TRBJ1-1 TRBV2 NA CASSDLIWNLEAFF TGTGCCAGCAGTGATCTTATATGGAACCTCGAAGCTTTCTTT
NA TRBJ2-1 TRBV4-3 NA CASSQDGHYEQFF TGCGCCAGCAGCCAAGATGGGCATTATGAGCAGTTCTTC
TRBD2 TRBJ2-7 TRBV6-1 NA CASSTYLAATYEQYF TGTGCCAGCAGTACATACCTAGCGGCAACCTACGAGCAGTACTTC
NA TRBJ1-1 TRBV30 few CAWRARGANTEAFF TGTGCCTGGAGGGCACGGGGGGCTAACACTGAAGCTTTCTTT
TRBD1 TRBJ1-6 TRBV10-3 NA CAIKDRTGENSPLHF TGTGCCATCAAGGATAGGACAGGGGAAAATTCACCCCTCCACTTT
NA TRBJ2-3 TRBV10-3 NA CAISESEESTDTQYF TGTGCCATCAGTGAGTCAGAGGAAAGCACAGATACGCAGTATTTT
TRBD2 TRBJ2-5 TRBV5-1 NA CASSYGLAGGHGETQYF TGCGCCAGCAGCTACGGACTAGCGGGGGGGCATGGGGAGACCCAGTACTTC
NA TRBJ2-2 TRBV5-1 NA CASSFRGSDTGELFF TGCGCCAGCAGCTTCCGAGGGTCCGACACCGGGGAGCTGTTTTTT
NA TRBJ1-2 TRBV7-2 NA CASNRGADGYTF TGTGCCAGCAATCGGGGGGCGGACGGCTACACCTTC
NA TRBJ1-5 TRBV6-1 NA CASSEWGMGNQPQHF TGTGCCAGCAGTGAATGGGGGATGGGCAATCAGCCCCAGCATTTT
TRBD2 TRBJ2-4 TRBV5-4 NA CASSEREVGNIQYF TGTGCCAGCAGCGAGCGGGAGGTGGGGAACATTCAGTACTTC
NA TRBJ2-2 TRBV4-3 NA CASSQVVGGPGELFF TGCGCCAGCAGCCAAGTCGTGGGGGGTCCCGGGGAGCTGTTTTTT
NA TRBJ1-1 TRBV7-8 NA CASSLAAVNTEAFF TGTGCCAGCAGCTTAGCGGCGGTGAACACTGAAGCTTTCTTT
NA TRBJ2-7 TRBV7-9 NA CASSRGQIYEQYF TGTGCCAGCAGTCGCGGACAGATCTACGAGCAGTACTTC